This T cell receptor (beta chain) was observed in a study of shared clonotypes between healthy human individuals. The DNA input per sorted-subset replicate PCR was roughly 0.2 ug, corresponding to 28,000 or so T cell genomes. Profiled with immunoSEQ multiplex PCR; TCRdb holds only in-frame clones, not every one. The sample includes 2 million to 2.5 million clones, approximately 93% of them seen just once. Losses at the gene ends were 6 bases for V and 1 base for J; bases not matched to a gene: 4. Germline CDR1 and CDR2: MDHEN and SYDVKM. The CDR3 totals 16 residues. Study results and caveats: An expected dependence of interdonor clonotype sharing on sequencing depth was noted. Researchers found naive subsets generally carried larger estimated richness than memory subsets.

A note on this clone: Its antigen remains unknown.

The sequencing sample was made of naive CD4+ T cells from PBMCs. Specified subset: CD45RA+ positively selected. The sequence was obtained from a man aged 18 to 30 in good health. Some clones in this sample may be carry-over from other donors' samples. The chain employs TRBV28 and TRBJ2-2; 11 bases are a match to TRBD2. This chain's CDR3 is CASRLGLAENTGELFF. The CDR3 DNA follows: TGTGCCAGCAGACTGGGACTAGCGGAGAACACCGGGGAGCTGTTTTTT.